The 26 T cell receptor beta chains listed next were all sequenced from one sample in a study of breast tumors, draining lymph nodes, adjacent tissues listed by TCRdb under 2016. The library was prepared using multiplex PCR. TCRdb shows the sequencer as Illumina HiSeq 2000. TCRdb handled the public reads itself, with Q25 trimming in fastp and clone calling in MiXCR, and kept productive beta chains. Every CDR3 protein is listed once, alongside the most common genes and DNA of its rows. This sample has some 100,000 distinct CDR3 sequences in its table, and around 20% of those were observed once. The ten largest clonotypes hold 1% to 1.5% of the sample. The axillary draining lymph nodes of breast cancer patients were the source of the lymph node samples. Sequenced: axillary lymph node tissue. The receptor source for this set is a female donor with breast cancer. Some clones in this sample may be carry-over from other donors' samples.

This clonotype was detected many times. The V gene is TRBV6-5, the J gene TRBJ2-5; no reliable D call. The CDR3 sequence is 14 residues long. Germline V gives CDR1 MNHEY, CDR2 SVGAGI. Deletions cut 3 bases from V and 2 bases from J, with 10 bases between. This chain's CDR3 is CASSYSVGQETQYF. CDR3 nucleotide sequence: TGTGCCAGCAGTTATTCGGTGGGTCAAGAGACCCAGTACTTC.

This clonotype was observed at least ten times. V and J are TRBV18 and TRBJ2-7; unclear D gene. The CDR3 covers 12 residues. CDR1 is KGHSH, CDR2 LQKENI, per germline. V lost 2 bases and J 2 bases, leaving 4 bases between the germline ends. The CDR3 loop is CASSPTTYEQYF. The DNA for the CDR3 is TGTGCCAGCTCACCAACGACCTACGAGCAGTACTTC.

This clonotype was picked up many times. The chain employs TRBV25-1 and TRBJ1-2; no definite D call. The CDR3 covers 13 residues. CDR1 MGHDK and CDR2 SYGVNS come from the germline V gene. V was clipped by 5 bases and J by 4 bases, with 11 bases between them. DNA of the CDR3: TGTGCCAGCAGTAGATCCGGGGTCTATGGCTACACCTTC. Protein product: CASSRSGVYGYTF.

The chain employs TRBV2 and TRBJ2-4, with 9 positions matching TRBD2. This CDR3 has 16 residues. V gave up 2 bases and J gave up 5 bases; unmatched junction bases: 7. CDR1 and CDR2 (germline): SNHLY, FYNNEI. The CDR3 coding sequence is TGTGCCAGCAGTGAACTTAGCGGGGGAGGGCAAAACATTCAGTACTTC. Translating gives CASSELSGGGQNIQYF.

On this clonotype itself: A read error is possible here, since a much larger clone lies one base away. V gene TRBV7-8 combines with J gene TRBJ1-2, with 7 positions matching TRBD1. CDR1 is SGHVS and CDR2 is FQNEAQ in the germline V gene. This CDR3 contains 16 residues. The CDR3 DNA sequence: TGTGCCAGCAGCGGACCGACAGGGAAGACTAACTATGGCCACACCTTC. Protein product: CASSGPTGKTNYGHTF.

Many counts were recorded for this clonotype. V and J are TRBV28 and TRBJ1-6; a weak D match, TRBD1 (5 bases). The CDR3 contains 14 residues. Trimming removed 10 bases from V and 5 bases from J, with 15 bases in between. Germline CDR1 is MDHEN and CDR2 is SYDVKM. This CDR3 reads CATTGGWNNSPLHF. The CDR3 region has the DNA TGTGCCACTACCGGGGGGTGGAATAATTCACCCCTCCACTTT.

This clonotype was detected many times. The V gene is TRBV19, the J gene TRBJ2-1; 8 positions match TRBD1. The CDR3 runs 15 residues. V gave up 5 bases and J gave up 4 bases; unmatched junction bases: 7. The germline V gene has CDR1 LNHDA and CDR2 SQIVND (reference sequence). DNA of the CDR3: TGTGCCAGTAGTGTGACAGGGGTTGGATACAATGAGCAGTTCTTC. Protein product: CASSVTGVGYNEQFF.

This clonotype came up a few times. This rearrangement joins TRBV30 to TRBJ1-5, with 8 bases fitting TRBD1. CDR1 and CDR2 (germline): GTSNPN, SVGIG (reference sequence). CDR3 length equals 15 residues. J was trimmed by 7 bases and V by 1 base; bases with no gene match: 9. The CDR3 is CAWSAGQAGRQPQHF. CDR3 bases: TGTGCCTGGAGTGCGGGACAGGCGGGACGCCAGCCCCAGCATTTT.

This clonotype was seen more than once but under ten times. This may be a read error, as it is one base from a much larger clone. The chain couples TRBV5-4 to TRBJ2-5; 7 bases line up with TRBD2. V lost 4 bases to trimming and J lost 7 bases; unmatched junction nucleotides: 19. The CDR3 covers 17 residues. CDR1 and CDR2 from the germline V gene are SGHNT and YYREEE (reference sequence). CDR3 in amino acids: CASSPPHSVGPGGTQYF. The DNA of the CDR3 is TGTGCCAGCAGCCCTCCCCATTCGGTGGGCCCGGGAGGGACCCAGTACTTC.

Comment on this clonotype: This may arise from a read error, as a much more abundant clone is one base away. The chain combines TRBV18 with TRBJ2-7; 14 nucleotides agree with TRBD2. The germline V gene has CDR1 KGHSH and CDR2 LQKENI. The CDR3 runs 14 residues. In DNA, the CDR3 is TGTGCCGGCTCACCGACTAGCGGGGGGGGAGAGCAGTACTTC. Translation gives CAGSPTSGGGEQYF.

This clonotype was observed a handful of times. This may come from a read error, since a much larger clone is one base off. The chain carries TRBV4-2 and TRBJ2-5, with D perhaps TRBD1 (6 bases). The germline V gene has CDR1 LGHNA and CDR2 YNFKEQ. The length of the CDR3 is 15 residues. The chain's CDR3 is CASSQGTARREIQYF. In DNA, the CDR3 is TGTGCCAGCAGCCAAGGGACAGCCAGAAGAGAGATCCAGTACTTC.

This clonotype was seen ten or more times. The chain combines TRBV4-1 with TRBJ2-5; D is possibly TRBD1 (5 bases). The V end lost 1 base, the J end lost 1 base, and 10 bases lay between the germline ends. Germline CDR1 and CDR2: MGHRA and YSYEKL. This CDR3 contains 15 residues. DNA for the CDR3: TGCGCCAGCAGCCAAGTGTGGGGCGGCCAAGAGACCCAGTACTTC. Protein product: CASSQVWGGQETQYF.

This clonotype has ten or more counts. V and J are TRBV20-1 and TRBJ2-7; D ambiguous. CDR3 size: 14 residues. Trimming cost V 3 bases and J 1 base, with 13 bases left between them. CDR1 is DFQATT and CDR2 is SNEGSKA in the germline V gene (reference sequence). The CDR3 DNA is TGCAGTGCTAGCCCAGCTATGCCATCCTACGAGCAGTACTTC. Its protein is CSASPAMPSYEQYF.

This clonotype came up many times. The chain is built from TRBV12-3 or TRBV12-4 and TRBJ1-2; 9 bases align to TRBD1. The CDR3 length is 14 residues. V trimming: 7 bases; J trimming: 3 bases; junction bases outside the gene matches: 6. CDR3: CASIPQGADYGYTF. DNA for the CDR3: TGTGCCAGCATCCCACAGGGGGCCGACTATGGCTACACCTTC.

This clonotype was counted ten times or more. V is TRBV7-3 and J is TRBJ2-2; no definite D call. This CDR3 spans 15 amino acids. Germline V gene data show CDR1 as SGHTA and CDR2 as FQGTGA. The germline V and J ends were trimmed by 4 bases and 1 base, with 10 bases remaining between them. In DNA, the CDR3 is TGTGCCAGCAGCTCATCCGACGGGAACACCGGGGAGCTGTTTTTT. Residues: CASSSSDGNTGELFF.

This clonotype has ten or more counts. V gene TRBV6-2 or TRBV6-3 combines with J gene TRBJ1-2; 9 bases agree with TRBD1. CDR3 length equals 18 residues. Trimming at V came to 5 bases and at J to 1 base, leaving 14 bases not matched to a gene. Germline CDR1 MNHEY, CDR2 SVGEGT. The CDR3 region is CASSRLPLGTGLNYGYTF. CDR3 nucleotide sequence: TGTGCCAGCAGTCGACTCCCCCTCGGGACAGGGCTTAACTATGGCTACACCTTC.

On this clonotype itself: A much bigger clone sits one base away, suggesting this may be a read error. This chain uses TRBV25-1 with TRBJ1-4, with D maybe TRBD1 (5 bases). Germline V lookup: CDR1 MGHDK, CDR2 SYGVNS. V was clipped by 6 bases and J by 2 bases, with 16 bases between them. The CDR3 runs 16 residues. This CDR3 reads CASSPWGGGTNEKLFF. DNA for the CDR3: TGTGCCAGCAGCCCCTGGGGGGGGGGGACTAATGAAAAACTGTTTTTT. Full variable domain (outside the CDR3, taken from reference TRBV25-1 and TRBJ1-4): EADIYQTPRYLVIGTGKKITLECSQTMGHDKMYWYQQDPGMELHLIHYSYGVNSTEKGDLSSESTVSRIRTEHFPLTLESARPSHTSQYLCASSPWGGGTNEKLFFGSGTQLSVL.

This clonotype occurred many times. The CDR3, as DNA: TGCGCCACCTCGCAAGCGGGGGGGCTCTACGAGCAGTACTTC. It specifies CATSQAGGLYEQYF. This chain links TRBV5-1 with TRBJ2-7, with 10 nucleotides matching TRBD2. Germline CDR1 and CDR2: SGHRS and YFSETQ. CDR3 length: 14 residues. J was trimmed by 3 bases and V by 9 bases; bases with no gene match: 9.

This clonotype has at least ten counts. The chain is built from TRBV2 and TRBJ1-5, with TRBD1 identical over 9 bases. The junction had 9 bases not matched to a gene; V was cut back by 9 bases and J by 0 bases. The CDR3 spans 16 residues. CDR1 is SNHLY, CDR2 FYNNEI, per germline. The CDR3 nucleotides read TGTGCCAGTTCGGGACAGGGACCTATTAGCAATCAGCCCCAGCATTTT. Amino acids: CASSGQGPISNQPQHF.

This clonotype has at least ten counts. The rearrangement links TRBV5-1 to TRBJ1-2, with D uncertain. CDR3 length equals 15 residues. V was cut by 0 bases and J by 6 bases, with 15 bases left in between. Germline V gene sequence: CDR1 SGHRS, CDR2 YFSETQ. The CDR3 sequence: CASSLGGGRVDGYTF. CDR3 bases: TGCGCCAGCAGCTTGGGAGGCGGTCGGGTAGATGGCTACACCTTC.

This clonotype was seen many times. The chain's CDR3 is CSASPGPTYGYTF. The CDR3 bases are TGCAGTGCTAGCCCGGGACCGACCTATGGCTACACCTTC. This chain joins TRBV20-1 and TRBJ1-2, with D possibly matching TRBD1 (5 bases). Germline V gene sequence: CDR1 DFQATT, CDR2 SNEGSKA (reference sequence). The V end lost 3 bases, the J end lost 4 bases, and 12 bases lay between the germline ends. This CDR3 spans 13 amino acids.

This clonotype has ten or more counts. The chain uses TRBV15 and TRBJ2-3, with D perhaps TRBD2 (5 bases). Trimming removed 1 base from V and 0 bases from J, with 11 bases in between. CDR1 is LNHNV and CDR2 is YYDKDF in the germline V gene (reference sequence). The CDR3 covers 16 residues. The CDR3 nucleotides are TGTGCCACCAGCAGAGTTCGCGGGTCCAGCACAGATACGCAGTATTTT. Protein: CATSRVRGSSTDTQYF.

Worth noting for this clonotype: Being one base from a much bigger clone, this may be a read error. J is TRBJ2-7 and V is TRBV5-4, with D maybe TRBD2 (6 bases). V shed 10 bases and J shed 2 bases, with 16 bases lying between them. Germline V lookup: CDR1 SGHNT, CDR2 YYREEE (reference sequence). CDR3 size: 13 residues. CDR3 bases: TGTGCCTACCGCCTGGCGGGGACCTACGAGCAGTACTTC. Translated: CAYRLAGTYEQYF.

This clonotype showed up many times. The V and J genes are TRBV9 and TRBJ2-3, with 7 bases matching TRBD2. The CDR3 has 16 amino acids. J gave up 6 bases and V 0 bases, and 10 bases lay outside the gene matches. The germline CDR1 and CDR2 sequences are SGDLS and YYNGEE. The chain's CDR3 is CASSVGGGRDTDTQYF. CDR3 coding DNA: TGTGCCAGCAGCGTAGGGGGGGGGAGAGATACGGATACGCAGTATTTT.

This clonotype occurred many times. The chain employs TRBV25-1 and TRBJ2-5, with 9 nucleotides matching TRBD1. Trimming removed 3 bases from V and 4 bases from J; junction bases left unmatched: 9. There are 16 residues in the CDR3. CDR1 is MGHDK, CDR2 SYGVNS, per germline. The CDR3 sequence is CASSEPGTGTSETQYF. The DNA of the CDR3 is TGTGCCAGCAGTGAGCCCGGGACAGGGACTTCAGAGACCCAGTACTTC.

This clonotype was seen at least ten times. This chain connects TRBV24-1 to TRBJ2-2; 10 bases are a match to TRBD1. In germline, CDR1 is KGHDR, CDR2 SFDVKD. The V segment lost 3 bases and the J segment 3 bases; nucleotides outside the gene matches: 6. This CDR3 spans 17 amino acids. CDR3 sequence: CATSDAAGTGDTGELFF. In DNA form, the CDR3 reads TGTGCCACCAGTGATGCGGCCGGGACAGGGGACACCGGGGAGCTGTTTTTT.